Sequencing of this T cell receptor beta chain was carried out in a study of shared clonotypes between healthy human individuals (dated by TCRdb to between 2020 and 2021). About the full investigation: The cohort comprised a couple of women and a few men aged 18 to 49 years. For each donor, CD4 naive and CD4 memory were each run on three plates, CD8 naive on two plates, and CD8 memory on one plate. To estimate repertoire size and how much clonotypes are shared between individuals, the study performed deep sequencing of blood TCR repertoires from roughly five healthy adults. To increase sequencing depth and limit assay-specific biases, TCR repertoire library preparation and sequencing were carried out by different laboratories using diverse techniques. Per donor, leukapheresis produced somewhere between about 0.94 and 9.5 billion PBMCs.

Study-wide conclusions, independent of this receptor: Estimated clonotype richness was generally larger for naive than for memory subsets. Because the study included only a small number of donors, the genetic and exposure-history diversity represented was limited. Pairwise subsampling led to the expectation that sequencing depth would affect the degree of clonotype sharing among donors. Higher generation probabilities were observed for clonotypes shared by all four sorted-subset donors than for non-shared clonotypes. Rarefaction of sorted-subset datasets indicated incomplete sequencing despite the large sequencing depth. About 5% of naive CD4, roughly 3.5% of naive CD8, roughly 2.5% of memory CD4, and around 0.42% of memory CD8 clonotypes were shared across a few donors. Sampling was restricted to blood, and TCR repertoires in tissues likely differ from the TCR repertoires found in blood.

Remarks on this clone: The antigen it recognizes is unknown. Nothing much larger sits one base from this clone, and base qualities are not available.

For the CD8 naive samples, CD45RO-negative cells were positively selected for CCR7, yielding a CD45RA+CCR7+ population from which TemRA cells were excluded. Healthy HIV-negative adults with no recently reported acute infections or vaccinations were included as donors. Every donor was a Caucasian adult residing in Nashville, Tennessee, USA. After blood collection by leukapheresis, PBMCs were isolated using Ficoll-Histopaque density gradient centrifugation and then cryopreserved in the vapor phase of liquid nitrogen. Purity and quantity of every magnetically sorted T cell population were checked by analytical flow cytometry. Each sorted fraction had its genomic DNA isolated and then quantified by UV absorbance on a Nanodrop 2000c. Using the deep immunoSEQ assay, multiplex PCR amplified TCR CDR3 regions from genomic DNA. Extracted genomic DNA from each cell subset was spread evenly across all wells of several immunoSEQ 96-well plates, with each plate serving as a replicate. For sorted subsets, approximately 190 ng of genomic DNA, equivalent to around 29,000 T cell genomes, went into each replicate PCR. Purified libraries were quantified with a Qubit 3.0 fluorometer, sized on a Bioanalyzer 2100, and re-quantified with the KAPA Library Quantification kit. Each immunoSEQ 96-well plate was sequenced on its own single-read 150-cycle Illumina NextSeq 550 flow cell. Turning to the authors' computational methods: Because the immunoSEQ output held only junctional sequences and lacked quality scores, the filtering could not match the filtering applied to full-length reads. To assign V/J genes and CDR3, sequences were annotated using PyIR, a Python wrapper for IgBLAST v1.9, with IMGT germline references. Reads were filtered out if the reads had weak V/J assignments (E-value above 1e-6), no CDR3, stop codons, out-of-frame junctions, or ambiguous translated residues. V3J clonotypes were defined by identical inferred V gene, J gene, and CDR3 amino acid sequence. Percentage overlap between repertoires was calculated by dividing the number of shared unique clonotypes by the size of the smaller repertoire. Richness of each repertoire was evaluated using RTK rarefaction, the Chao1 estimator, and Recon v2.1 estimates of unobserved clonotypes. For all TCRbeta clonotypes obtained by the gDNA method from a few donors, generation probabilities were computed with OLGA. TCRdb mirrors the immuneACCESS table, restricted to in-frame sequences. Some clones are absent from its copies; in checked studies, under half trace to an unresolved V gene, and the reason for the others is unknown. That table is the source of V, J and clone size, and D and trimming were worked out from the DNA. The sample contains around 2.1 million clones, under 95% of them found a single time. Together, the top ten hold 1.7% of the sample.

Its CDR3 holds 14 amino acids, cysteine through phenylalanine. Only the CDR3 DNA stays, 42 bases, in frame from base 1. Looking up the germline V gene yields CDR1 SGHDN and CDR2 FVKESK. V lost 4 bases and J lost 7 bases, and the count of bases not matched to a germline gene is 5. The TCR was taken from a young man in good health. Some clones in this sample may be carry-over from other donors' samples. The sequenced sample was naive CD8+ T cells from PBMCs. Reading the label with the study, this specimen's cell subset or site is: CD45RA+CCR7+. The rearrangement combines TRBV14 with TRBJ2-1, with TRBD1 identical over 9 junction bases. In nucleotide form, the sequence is TGTGCCAGCAGCCGAACCGGGACAGGGAATGAGCAGTTCTTC. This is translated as CASSRTGTGNEQFF.